This is a list of T cell receptor beta chains from one sample in a study of T cells in localized non-small cell lung cancer. TCRdb's table, derived via immunoSEQ multiplex PCR, lists solely in-frame clones and lacks some. The sample has 30,000 to 40,000 clones; 78% are singletons. The sequencing here drew on peripheral blood, taken before any cancer treatment. These receptors were taken from a male donor aged 60 or over with stage II squamous cell lung carcinoma. Each CDR3 is given without its conserved first and last residue. A D gene is named only where the DNA matches it firmly.

TRBV10-2	TRBJ1-1	TRBD1	ASRGTVGTEAF
TRBV5-1	TRBJ1-3	NA	ASSTTEAYSGNTIY
TRBV5-1	TRBJ2-7	NA	ASGKDLPNAYEQY
TRBV7-7	TRBJ2-7	TRBD1	ASSTDRSGEQY
TRBV19	NA	NA	ASSIEAQSGEQY
TRBV6-4	TRBJ1-4	NA	ASSDRPAGKLF
TRBV27	TRBJ1-1	TRBD1	ASSWDSTGLNTEAF
TRBV18	TRBJ1-2	NA	ASSPPADPNYGYT
TRBV6-5	TRBJ1-6	NA	ASNGGRNSPLH
TRBV11-2	TRBJ1-5	NA	ASSLDHFREGGQPQH
TRBV6-1	TRBJ1-2	NA	ASRGTANYGYT
TRBV6-1	TRBJ1-2	NA	ASMEALYGYT
TRBV5-6	TRBJ2-1	TRBD2	ASSQVAGPTLNEQF
TRBV30	TRBJ1-3	NA	AWSTRNTIY
TRBV27	TRBJ2-7	NA	ASSFVGQGAYEQY
TRBV10-3	TRBJ2-1	NA	AIKEVNEQF
TRBV6-5	TRBJ2-3	NA	ASSYSKGTDTQY
TRBV6-6	TRBJ2-1	TRBD2	ASSRLAGGAYNEQF
TRBV27	TRBJ1-2	NA	ASSFAREGYGYT
TRBV27	TRBJ2-3	NA	ASSLRGVDGGSTDTQY
TRBV7-9	TRBJ2-3	NA	ASSLLTPDTQY
TRBV6-5	TRBJ2-7	TRBD1	ASSYVGQGLGEQY
TRBV6-5	TRBJ1-3	NA	ASRDKVSGNTIY
TRBV5-1	TRBJ1-2	NA	ASSPLGDYGYT
TRBV6-6	TRBJ1-1	TRBD1	ASSSHRGNTEAF
TRBV6-6	TRBJ2-1	TRBD1	ATETEGATMGEQF
TRBV7-3	TRBJ2-5	TRBD1	ASSRGQEETQY
TRBV5-1	TRBJ1-3	NA	ASSLDGPYGNTIY
TRBV6-5	TRBJ2-7	TRBD2	ASSESAGGDEQY
TRBV7-9	TRBJ2-7	TRBD1	ASSFPLGGPTKEQY
TRBV4-1	TRBJ1-1	TRBD1	ASSQIQGAAYKAF
TRBV5-1	TRBJ2-2	NA	ASSPPPPRSGELF
TRBV30	TRBJ2-7	TRBD1	AWTPGTGDYEQY
TRBV11-2	TRBJ2-7	NA	ASSLGLGFDEQY
TRBV28	TRBJ2-7	TRBD1	ASSSTRQGPSYEQY
TRBV6-5	TRBJ2-1	NA	ASSYSREQF
TRBV6-6	TRBJ2-1	TRBD1	ASSRDSYNEQF
TRBV2	TRBJ1-2	NA	ASSGGLEGPYGYT
TRBV12-5	TRBJ1-1	NA	ASGLAPLSVAEAF
TRBV6-1	TRBJ2-4	NA	ASSEPAGEGNIQY
TRBV6-5	TRBJ1-1	NA	ASSYKERYTEAF
TRBV30	TRBJ1-3	TRBD1	AWARTGTGNTIY
TRBV5-6	TRBJ1-4	NA	ASSLGPVGRNEKLF
TRBV6-1	TRBJ2-2	NA	ASSVPVGTGELF
TRBV11-2	TRBJ2-3	TRBD2	ASSPTSGGIDTQY